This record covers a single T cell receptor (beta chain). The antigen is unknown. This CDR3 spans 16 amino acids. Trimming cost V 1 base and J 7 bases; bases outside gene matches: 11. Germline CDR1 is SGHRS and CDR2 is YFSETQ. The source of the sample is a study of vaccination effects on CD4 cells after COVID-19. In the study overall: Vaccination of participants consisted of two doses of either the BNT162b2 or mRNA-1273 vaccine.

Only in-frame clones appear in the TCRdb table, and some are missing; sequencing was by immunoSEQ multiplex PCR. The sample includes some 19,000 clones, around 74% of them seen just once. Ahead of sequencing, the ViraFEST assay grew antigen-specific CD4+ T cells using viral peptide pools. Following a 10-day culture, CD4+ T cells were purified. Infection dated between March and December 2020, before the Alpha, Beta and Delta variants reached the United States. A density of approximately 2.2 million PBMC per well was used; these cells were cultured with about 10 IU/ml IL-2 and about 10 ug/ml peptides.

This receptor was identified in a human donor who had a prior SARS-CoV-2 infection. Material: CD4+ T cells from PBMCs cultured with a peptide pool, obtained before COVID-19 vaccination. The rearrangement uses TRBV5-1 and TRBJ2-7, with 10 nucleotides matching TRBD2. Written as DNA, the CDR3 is TGCGCCAGCAGCTTGTCCCTAGCGGGAGCCCCCCGGGAGCAGTACTTC. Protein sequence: CASSLSLAGAPREQYF.